Presented here are 25 T cell receptor beta chains from one specimen sequenced in a study of blood T cell repertoires in COVID-19. This table comes from immunoSEQ multiplex PCR, and its TCRdb copy is limited to in-frame clones, with some not included. Of 250,000 to 300,000 clones listed, less than 90% are singletons. Input material: peripheral blood. These receptors were collected from a man between 60 and 75 years old who had recovered from COVID-19.

This clone has a handful of counts. The V gene is TRBV5-1, the J gene TRBJ1-6; 7 positions agree with TRBD1. The CDR3 has 13 residues. Trimming removed 7 bases from V and 10 bases from J; junction bases left unmatched: 8. Looked up from germline, CDR1 is SGHRS and CDR2 is YFSETQ. For the CDR3, the DNA is TGCGCCAGCCAACAGGGGTCTGACTCACCCCTCCACTTT. Its translation is CASQQGSDSPLHF.

This sequence joins TRBV7-6 and TRBJ2-2; 9 bases agree with TRBD2. V shed 2 bases and J 4 bases; nucleotides not matched to a gene: 8. This CDR3 spans 17 amino acids. Germline-derived CDR1 and CDR2 are SGHVS and FNYEAQ. CDR3 residues: CASSLSSGGTVTGELFF. The CDR3 DNA sequence: TGTGCCAGCAGCTTATCCAGCGGGGGGACCGTCACCGGGGAGCTGTTTTTT.

This chain uses TRBV24-1 with TRBJ2-7; no definite D call. Germline CDR1 KGHDR, CDR2 SFDVKD. V lost 1 base to trimming and J lost 2 bases, with 5 bases between them. The CDR3 extends over 13 amino acids. The CDR3 region has the DNA TGTGCCACCAGTGATTTTCTACCCTACGAGCAGTACTTC. This translates into CATSDFLPYEQYF.

Only one count was recorded for this clone. The chain recombines TRBV27 with TRBJ2-6, with 10 bases aligning to TRBD1. V shed 5 bases, J shed 1 base, and the junction held 5 bases outside the gene matches. The germline V gene encodes CDR1 MNHEY and CDR2 SMNVEV (reference sequence). The CDR3 is 17 amino acids. CDR3 region: CASSLRQGASGANVLTF. In DNA, the CDR3 is TGTGCCAGCAGTCTGCGACAGGGGGCGTCTGGGGCCAACGTCCTGACTTTC.

V and J are TRBV1 and TRBJ2-3; the table's D call of TRBD2 was not tested on the DNA. TRBV1 is given as a pseudogene. This CDR3 has 16 amino acids. CDR3 sequence (DNA): TGCACCAGCAGCCAGGAACTAGCGGGATTTGCAGATACGCAGTATTTT. The encoded protein is CTSSQELAGFADTQYF.

This clone was detected only a few times. In DNA form, the CDR3 reads TGTGCCAGCAGTCCCAACCCGACAGGGGGGAAGACTGAAGCTTTCTTT. Protein: CASSPNPTGGKTEAFF. The rearrangement links TRBV9 to TRBJ1-1, with 9 bases lining up with TRBD1. V was clipped by 5 bases and J by 5 bases; unmatched bases: 13. Germline assignment: CDR1 SGDLS and CDR2 YYNGEE. The CDR3 consists of 16 residues.

This chain uses TRBV5-1 with TRBJ2-3; 11 bases match TRBD1. Trimming at V came to 2 bases and at J to 6 bases, leaving 2 bases not matched to a gene. Per the germline V gene, CDR1 is SGHRS and CDR2 is YFSETQ. There are 14 residues in the CDR3. CDR3 amino acids: CASSFGQGADTQYF. In DNA, the CDR3 is TGCGCCAGCAGCTTCGGACAGGGGGCGGATACGCAGTATTTT.

The chain has TRBV10-3 and TRBJ2-1; 8 nucleotides match TRBD2. This CDR3 comprises 17 residues. The V gene end was trimmed by 0 bases and the J gene end by 5 bases; junction bases not matched to a gene: 9. Germline V lookup: CDR1 ENHRY, CDR2 SYGVKD. The DNA for the CDR3 is TGTGCCATCAGTGAGTCCGGTGCGGGGGGCGCCGACAATGAGCAGTTCTTC. Translating gives CAISESGAGGADNEQFF.

A few counts support this clone. The chain recombines TRBV30 with TRBJ2-2; 8 nucleotides align to TRBD2. V trimming: 8 bases; J trimming: 4 bases; junction bases outside the gene matches: 12. The CDR3 covers 15 residues. Looked up from germline, CDR1 is GTSNPN and CDR2 is SVGIG (reference sequence). CDR3 in amino acids: CARSLERGSTGELFF. CDR3 in DNA: TGTGCCCGCTCTCTTGAGCGGGGGAGCACCGGGGAGCTGTTTTTT. Based on the CDR3 plus reference TRBV30 and TRBJ2-2, the full variable domain is SQTIHQWPATLVQPVGSPLSLECTVEGTSNPNLYWYRQAAGRGLQLLFYSVGIGQISSEVPQNLSASRPQDRQFILSSKKLLLSDSGFYLCARSLERGSTGELFFGEGSRLTVL.

The table lists this clone with a few counts. The J gene is TRBJ1-6, the V gene TRBV20-1, with 9 bases that match TRBD1. CDR3 size: 14 residues. The J segment lost 11 bases and the V segment lost 3 bases, leaving 8 bases of the junction unmatched. CDR1 and CDR2 (germline): DFQATT, SNEGSKA (reference sequence). CDR3 in amino acids: CSASWGQGEAPLHF. As DNA, the CDR3 is TGCAGTGCTAGTTGGGGACAGGGTGAGGCACCCCTCCACTTT.

CDR3 nucleotides: TGTGCCAGGGCCGTCAGGATGAAAAACTACAATGAGCAGTTCTTC. This encodes CARAVRMKNYNEQFF. The V and J genes are TRBV21-1 and TRBJ2-1; the D call in the table, TRBD1, was not verified against the DNA. TRBV21-1 counts as a pseudogene. CDR3 length equals 15 residues.

Of note for this clone: Other DNA sequences within the sample encode an identical CDR3. The chain recombines TRBV6-5 with TRBJ1-2; D remains unclear. Trimming pared 5 bases from V and 2 bases from J, leaving 9 bases between. This CDR3 contains 13 residues. Looked up from germline, CDR1 is MNHEY and CDR2 is SVGAGI. In DNA form, the CDR3 reads TGTGCCAGCAGTCGACAAGGAAACTATGGCTACACCTTC. Translated, it gives CASSRQGNYGYTF.

This clone was detected only a few times. This chain links TRBV5-4 with TRBJ2-1, with D possibly being TRBD2 (6 bases). From germline, CDR1 is SGHNT and CDR2 YYREEE (reference sequence). V was pared by 4 bases and J by 3 bases, with 11 bases between. CDR3 length equals 14 residues. CDR3 in DNA: TGTGCCAGCAGCGCGGGACTCGACTACAATGAGCAGTTCTTC. This gives the protein CASSAGLDYNEQFF. Supplemented by reference TRBV5-4 and TRBJ2-1, the full variable domain reads ETGVTQSPTHLIKTRGQQVTLRCSSQSGHNTVSWYQQALGQGPQFIFQYYREEENGRGNFPPRFSGLQFPNYSSELNVNALELDDSALYLCASSAGLDYNEQFFGPGTRLTVL.

The count of this clone is one. This rearrangement joins TRBV7-2 to TRBJ2-2, with D perhaps matching TRBD1 (6 bases). The CDR3 spans 14 residues. Trimming pared 4 bases from V and 4 bases from J, leaving 10 bases between. Germline CDR1 is SGHTA and CDR2 is FQGNSA. CDR3 coding DNA: TGTGCCAGCAGCTATCTACAGGGCACCGGGGAGCTGTTTTTT. This sequence encodes CASSYLQGTGELFF.

This chain links TRBV5-1 with TRBJ2-1; tentative D call: TRBD1 (7 bases). CDR1 SGHRS and CDR2 YFSETQ come from the germline V gene. The CDR3 sequence is 15 residues long. V was pared by 1 base and J by 7 bases, with 15 bases between. The CDR3 protein is CASSLYVRGENEQFF. The CDR3 nucleotides read TGCGCCAGCAGCTTGTATGTCAGGGGGGAAAATGAGCAGTTCTTC.

The V and J genes are TRBV5-6 and TRBJ1-3; 8 positions agree with TRBD1. Germline assignment: CDR1 SGHDT and CDR2 YYEEEE. Trimming at V came to 6 bases and at J to 2 bases, leaving 4 bases not matched to a gene. The CDR3 is made up of 14 amino acids. The DNA for the CDR3 is TGTGCCAGCATCCCGACAGGGGCTGGAAACACCATATATTTT. It codes for CASIPTGAGNTIYF. Full variable domain (remainder filled in from reference TRBV5-6 and TRBJ1-3): DAGVTQSPTHLIKTRGQQVTLRCSPKSGHDTVSWYQQALGQGPQFIFQYYEEEERQRGNFPDRFSGHQFPNYSSELNVNALLLGDSALYLCASIPTGAGNTIYFGEGSWLTVV.

This clone occurred once. The V and J genes are TRBV19 and TRBJ2-2; 7 positions agree with TRBD1. The V and J ends lost 5 bases and 4 bases, in that order; junction bases with no gene match: 16. Germline lookup yields CDR1 LNHDA and CDR2 SQIVND (reference sequence). The CDR3 runs to 18 residues. The CDR3: CASSPTRDRKRGTGELFF. In nucleotides, the CDR3 is TGTGCCAGTAGTCCTACCCGGGACAGAAAACGGGGCACCGGGGAGCTGTTTTTT.

This chain connects TRBV6-5 to TRBJ2-2; D remains unclear. Between the trimmed V and J ends, which lost 6 bases and 6 bases, there was a span of 5 bases. Germline-derived CDR1 and CDR2 are MNHEY and SVGAGI. CDR3 size: 11 residues. In nucleotides, the CDR3 is TGTGCCAGCAGAGACTCCGGGGAGCTGTTTTTT. The encoded protein is CASRDSGELFF.

The chain uses TRBV2 and TRBJ1-2, with D perhaps TRBD1 (6 bases). V was clipped by 7 bases and J by 5 bases, with 8 bases between them. The CDR3 has 11 residues. CDR1 and CDR2 from the germline V gene are SNHLY and FYNNEI. The CDR3 sequence: CASKQGYGYTF. The CDR3, as DNA: TGTGCCAGCAAACAGGGATATGGCTACACCTTC.

V and J are TRBV4-2 and TRBJ2-4, with D unresolved. Germline CDR1 and CDR2: LGHNA and YNFKEQ. V was clipped by 1 base and J by 0 bases, with 10 bases between them. This CDR3 is 16 amino acids long. This CDR3 reads CASSQGSALAKNIQYF. The CDR3 coding sequence is TGTGCCAGCAGCCAAGGTTCAGCGCTAGCCAAAAACATTCAGTACTTC.

The V and J genes are TRBV19 and TRBJ2-1; 8 positions match TRBD2. V gave up 10 bases and J gave up 0 bases; unmatched junction bases: 17. Germline CDR1 is LNHDA and CDR2 is SQIVND (reference sequence). This CDR3 contains 18 residues. In DNA, the CDR3 is TGTGCCACTCTCCCACTAGCGGAGATTCCGAGCTCCTACAATGAGCAGTTCTTC. The encoded protein is CATLPLAEIPSSYNEQFF.

The chain employs TRBV5-6 and TRBJ1-4; 8 bases are shared with TRBD1. This CDR3 has 15 amino acids. With V trimmed by 0 bases and J by 7 bases, 5 bases remained unmatched. Germline loops: CDR1 SGHDT, CDR2 YYEEEE. DNA for the CDR3: TGTGCCAGCAGCTTGGGGACAGGGTCCACTGAAAAACTGTTTTTT. Translation: CASSLGTGSTEKLFF.

The DNA of the CDR3 is TGTGCCAGCTCACGGGACAGCGGCACCGGGGAGCTGTTTTTT. Translation gives CASSRDSGTGELFF. V usage is TRBV18 and J usage is TRBJ2-2; TRBD1 matches at 7 bases. The germline V gene encodes CDR1 KGHSH and CDR2 LQKENI. The CDR3 length is 14 residues. The V segment lost 4 bases and the J segment 4 bases; nucleotides outside the gene matches: 3.

This chain links TRBV24-1 with TRBJ2-3, with D perhaps TRBD2 (6 bases). Germline-derived CDR1 and CDR2 are KGHDR and SFDVKD. The CDR3 sequence is 16 residues long. Trimming removed 4 bases from V and 3 bases from J, with 16 bases in between. The CDR3 DNA sequence: TGTGCCACCAGTGACCCGGGACTCGAGAAGACAGATACGCAGTATTTT. It is translated as CATSDPGLEKTDTQYF.

The chain carries TRBV4-1 and TRBJ2-1; TRBD1 matches at 9 bases. The V gene end was trimmed by 6 bases and the J gene end by 7 bases; junction bases not matched to a gene: 13. The CDR3 totals 16 residues. Germline-derived CDR1 and CDR2 are MGHRA and YSYEKL. The CDR3 DNA follows: TGCGCCAGCAGACCCACCGGGACAGGGCTCGGGAATGAGCAGTTCTTC. This sequence encodes CASRPTGTGLGNEQFF.